Below, 24 T cell receptor beta chains from the same sample are listed, as sequenced in a study of OX40 agonist ivuxolimab in advanced cancers. Data came from immunoSEQ multiplex PCR; TCRdb stores just in-frame clones and leaves some out. Among some 150,000 clones listed, 90% to 95% were seen once. The sample consisted of CD4+ or CD8+ T cells sorted from blood, taken in a trial of the OX40 agonist ivuxolimab. These receptors came from an adult with an advanced solid tumor such as melanoma, head and neck, liver or kidney cancer.

This chain connects TRBV10-3 to TRBJ2-1, with 11 bases lining up with TRBD2. The CDR3 runs to 17 residues. V lost 10 bases and J lost 5; bases outside the gene matches: 16. Germline V gives CDR1 ENHRY, CDR2 SYGVKD. CDR3 in DNA: TGTGCCACCGAGCCCACCGAACTAGCGGGAGCCCACAATGAGCAGTTCTTC. Amino acid sequence: CATEPTELAGAHNEQFF.

The chain couples TRBV4-1 to TRBJ1-5, with a weak D call TRBD1 (6 bases). The V and J ends lost 3 bases and 5 bases respectively, with 20 bases between them. Germline CDR1 MGHRA, CDR2 YSYEKL. This CDR3 comprises 17 residues. For the CDR3, the DNA is TGCGCCAGCAGCCAGCCCGTGGGACAACATGGGGATCAGCCCCAGCATTTT. Its translation is CASSQPVGQHGDQPQHF.

The CDR3 sequence: CASSLGLAGDEQYF. CDR3 DNA: TGTGCCAGCAGCTTGGGACTAGCGGGAGACGAGCAGTACTTC. J is TRBJ2-7 and V is TRBV11-2; the match to TRBD2 covers 14 bases. CDR1 and CDR2 (germline): SGHAT, FQNNGV. The CDR3 covers 14 residues. Unmatched junction bases numbered 0, after V lost 3 bases and J lost 5 bases.

The V call is TRBV7-2, the J call TRBJ1-5; weak D call: TRBD1 (6 bases). The CDR3 runs 15 residues. Germline CDR1 is SGHTA and CDR2 is FQGNSA. Deletions cut 4 bases from V and 3 bases from J, with 13 bases between. The DNA for the CDR3 is TGTGCCAGCAGCTCTTGGGGGCCGGTCAATCAGCCCCAGCATTTT. This encodes CASSSWGPVNQPQHF. Drawing the rest from reference TRBV7-2 and TRBJ1-5, the complete variable domain is GAGVSQSPSNKVTEKGKDVELRCDPISGHTALYWYRQSLGQGLEFLIYFQGNSAPDKSGLPSDRFSAERTGGSVSTLTIQRTQQEDSAVYLCASSSWGPVNQPQHFGDGTRLSIL.

The gene calls are TRBV18 and TRBJ2-5; D unresolved. CDR3 size: 11 residues. V dropped 4 bases and J dropped 3 bases, with 3 bases sitting between them. Per germline, CDR1 KGHSH and CDR2 LQKENI. Written as DNA, the CDR3 is TGTGCCAGCTCACAGGAAGAGACCCAGTACTTC. Protein: CASSQEETQYF. The whole variable domain, filled in from reference TRBV18 and TRBJ2-5, reads NAGVMQNPRHLVRRRGQEARLRCSPMKGHSHVYWYRQLPEEGLKFMVYLQKENIIDESGMPKERFSAEFPKEGPSILRIQQVVRGDSAAYFCASSQEETQYFGPGTRLLVL.

The V gene is TRBV25-1, the J gene TRBJ2-2; D gene ambiguous. Looked up from germline, CDR1 is MGHDK and CDR2 is SYGVNS. Trimming removed 6 bases from V and 4 bases from J, with 9 bases in between. This CDR3 comprises 13 residues. DNA for the CDR3: TGTGCCAGCAGGAAGGAGATCACCGGGGAGCTGTTTTTT. It specifies CASRKEITGELFF. Using reference TRBV25-1 and TRBJ2-2 for the parts outside the CDR3, the full variable domain is EADIYQTPRYLVIGTGKKITLECSQTMGHDKMYWYQQDPGMELHLIHYSYGVNSTEKGDLSSESTVSRIRTEHFPLTLESARPSHTSQYLCASRKEITGELFFGEGSRLTVL.

This sequence joins TRBV5-1 and TRBJ2-5; TRBD2 agrees at 7 bases. The CDR3 sequence is 15 residues long. With V trimmed by 1 base and J by 5 bases, 8 bases remained unmatched. Germline V CDR1 and CDR2: SGHRS, YFSETQ. Written as DNA, the CDR3 is TGCGCCAGCAGCTTGAACGGCCGGCGGGAGGAGACCCAGTACTTC. Its protein product is CASSLNGRREETQYF.

The chain carries TRBV7-2 and TRBJ1-2; 7 bases are a match to TRBD1. J gave up 3 bases and V 3 bases, and 7 bases lay outside the gene matches. CDR3 length: 15 residues. Germline V gene data show CDR1 as SGHTA and CDR2 as FQGNSA. CDR3 residues: CASSLMTGLDYGYTF. DNA for the CDR3: TGTGCCAGCAGCTTGATGACAGGGTTGGACTATGGCTACACCTTC.

This chain joins TRBV5-5 and TRBJ2-1, with no clear D. V was clipped by 0 bases and J by 4 bases, with 11 bases between them. Germline CDR1 is SGHKS and CDR2 is YYEKEE (reference sequence). The CDR3 is 15 residues long. CDR3: CASSLDPFHYNEQFF. The CDR3 DNA follows: TGTGCCAGCAGCTTGGACCCCTTCCATTACAATGAGCAGTTCTTC.

The rearrangement uses TRBV7-9 and TRBJ2-7; either TRBD1 or TRBD2 may fit D (5 bases each). The CDR3 has 15 residues. CDR1 SEHNR and CDR2 FQNEAQ come from the germline V gene (reference sequence). V was clipped by 5 bases and J by 0 bases, with 14 bases between them. CDR3 bases: TGTGCCAGCAGCCGCCGGGACCAGGGCTCCTACGAGCAGTACTTC. This encodes CASSRRDQGSYEQYF.

The genes are TRBV7-2 and TRBJ1-4; D ambiguous. The CDR3 loop spans 13 amino acids. Per the germline V gene, CDR1 is SGHTA and CDR2 is FQGNSA. The V and J ends lost 6 bases and 5 bases respectively, with 10 bases between them. Here the CDR3 DNA reads TGTGCCAGCAGTCGCCGTGGGAATGAAAAACTGTTTTTT. Its translation: CASSRRGNEKLFF.

This chain links TRBV5-1 with TRBJ1-2; D call uncertain. The germline V and J ends were trimmed by 2 bases and 0 bases, with 5 bases remaining between them. Per germline, CDR1 SGHRS and CDR2 YFSETQ. There are 13 residues in the CDR3. CDR3 DNA sequence: TGCGCCAGCAGCTTCGGATCTAACTATGGCTACACCTTC. This sequence encodes CASSFGSNYGYTF.

This rearrangement joins TRBV2 to TRBJ2-5; a possible D gene is TRBD1 (6 bases). The ends were cut back, 7 bases at V and 4 bases at J, with 13 bases in the middle. Per the germline V gene, CDR1 is SNHLY and CDR2 is FYNNEI. This CDR3 contains 13 residues. CDR3 DNA sequence: TGTGCCAGCAAGGGGGTAGGCCGAGAGACCCAGTACTTC. This sequence encodes CASKGVGRETQYF.

V is TRBV28 and J is TRBJ1-2; 7 nucleotides align to TRBD1. The CDR3 spans 16 residues. Per germline, CDR1 MDHEN and CDR2 SYDVKM. Trimming removed 2 bases from V and 8 bases from J; junction bases left unmatched: 14. DNA for the CDR3: TGTGCCAGCAGTTTAGGGACAGCTATATCTGGGAGGGGCTACACCTTC. This sequence encodes CASSLGTAISGRGYTF.

The chain combines TRBV6-1 with TRBJ2-7; tentative D call: TRBD2 (5 bases). Trimming shortened V by 5 bases and J by 3 bases, and 17 bases separated the two germline ends. This CDR3 has 15 amino acids. The V gene's germline CDR1 is MNHNS and CDR2 SASEGT. The CDR3 protein is CASSRTPGMDYEQYF. The DNA for the CDR3 is TGTGCCAGCAGTCGGACTCCCGGGATGGACTACGAGCAGTACTTC.

The chain has TRBV15 and TRBJ2-3; D is unresolved. Germline lookup yields CDR1 LNHNV and CDR2 YYDKDF (reference sequence). V dropped 1 base and J dropped 0 bases, with 5 bases sitting between them. This CDR3 is built from 14 residues. The CDR3 DNA is TGTGCCACCAGCAGAGCCGGGAGCACAGATACGCAGTATTTT. This encodes CATSRAGSTDTQYF.

This clone occurred once. This rearrangement joins TRBV25-1 to TRBJ2-1, with D perhaps matching TRBD1 (6 bases). This CDR3 spans 13 amino acids. Per germline, CDR1 MGHDK and CDR2 SYGVNS. The V and J ends lost 2 bases and 7 bases respectively, with 9 bases between them. The CDR3 is CASSENQGNEQFF. In nucleotides, the CDR3 is TGTGCCAGCAGTGAAAATCAGGGGAATGAGCAGTTCTTC.

The V gene is TRBV6-6, the J gene TRBJ1-2; D call uncertain. Germline assignment: CDR1 MNHNY and CDR2 SVGAGI (reference sequence). The CDR3 is 14 amino acids. Between the trimmed V and J ends, which lost 2 bases and 0 bases, there was a span of 7 bases. CDR3 sequence reads: CASSYGSSNYGYTF. The CDR3 nucleotides read TGTGCCAGCAGTTACGGGAGTTCTAACTATGGCTACACCTTC.

The V gene is TRBV7-2, the J gene TRBJ1-2; D gene unclear. This CDR3 has 13 amino acids. The V gene's germline CDR1 is SGHTA and CDR2 FQGNSA. With 1 base removed from V and 3 bases from J, the gap between germline ends came to 6 bases. As DNA, the CDR3 is TGTGCCAGCAGCTTAGGGGCCTACTATGGCTACACCTTC. Its translation is CASSLGAYYGYTF.

V usage is TRBV29-1 and J usage is TRBJ1-1; 7 bases are shared with TRBD1. Germline V lookup: CDR1 SQVTM, CDR2 ANQGSEA. This CDR3 region has 12 residues. Trimming at V came to 7 bases and at J to 3 bases, leaving 5 bases not matched to a gene. The CDR3 DNA reads TGCAGCGCCGACAGGGATCACACTGAAGCTTTCTTT. Translating gives CSADRDHTEAFF.

As to this clone: Other nucleotide sequences in the sample specify the same CDR3. The gene calls are TRBV18 and TRBJ2-1; D is unresolved. V was shortened by 1 base and J by 0 bases, with 4 bases between the two germline ends. This CDR3 is 14 amino acids long. The germline CDR1 and CDR2 sequences are KGHSH and LQKENI. The CDR3 is CASSPLDSYNEQFF. CDR3 bases: TGTGCCAGCTCACCACTTGACTCCTACAATGAGCAGTTCTTC.

CDR3 residues: CASSPTGFIYEQYF. For the CDR3, the DNA is TGTGCCAGCAGCCCGACAGGGTTTATCTACGAGCAGTACTTC. The V and J genes are TRBV7-2 and TRBJ2-7; 7 bases match TRBD1. The CDR3 contains 14 residues. V lost 5 bases to trimming and J lost 3 bases; unmatched junction nucleotides: 7. Looked up from germline, CDR1 is SGHTA and CDR2 is FQGNSA.

The chain recombines TRBV7-2 with TRBJ2-7; the D gene is possibly TRBD2 (5 bases). The CDR3 has 14 residues. Trimming pared 3 bases from V and 3 bases from J, leaving 12 bases between. Germline CDR1 and CDR2: SGHTA and FQGNSA. In DNA, the CDR3 is TGTGCCAGCAGCTTTAGCGCAAACCTCTACGAGCAGTACTTC. Translated, it gives CASSFSANLYEQYF. Full variable domain (outside the CDR3, taken from reference TRBV7-2 and TRBJ2-7): GAGVSQSPSNKVTEKGKDVELRCDPISGHTALYWYRQSLGQGLEFLIYFQGNSAPDKSGLPSDRFSAERTGGSVSTLTIQRTQQEDSAVYLCASSFSANLYEQYFGPGTRLTVT.

The chain couples TRBV10-2 to TRBJ1-2, with D possibly being TRBD1 (5 bases). V was cut by 2 bases and J by 9 bases, with 19 bases left in between. This CDR3 is 15 amino acids long. Germline values: CDR1 WSHSY, CDR2 SAAADI. The CDR3, as DNA: TGCGCCAGCAGTGAGGTATTTCAGGGTGTGGGGAGCTACACCTTC. It is translated as CASSEVFQGVGSYTF.